This T cell receptor beta chain was documented in a study of blood T cell repertoires in COVID-19. Study-wide context: PBMCs, B-cell-depleted T cells, or T cells provided the cDNA or gDNA that made up the material.

Profiled with immunoSEQ multiplex PCR; TCRdb holds only in-frame clones, not every one. This table holds some 260,000 clones, about nine tenths found once. This CDR3 has 14 residues. Losses at the gene ends were 7 bases for V and 6 bases for J; bases not matched to a gene: 10. Per germline, CDR1 SGHVS and CDR2 FNYEAQ. Sequencing was done on a sample of PBMCs or T cells enriched from blood (not recorded which). The sequence was collected from a young woman with acute COVID-19. The chain uses TRBV7-6 and TRBJ2-7; TRBD2 matches 9 bases. The CDR3 sequence is CASIDSGRTSEQYF. The CDR3, as DNA: TGTGCCAGCATCGATAGCGGGAGAACAAGCGAGCAGTACTTC.